The 26 T cell receptor beta chains below come from one sample, sequenced in a study of blood T cell repertoires in COVID-19. This table comes from immunoSEQ multiplex PCR, and its TCRdb copy is limited to in-frame clones, with some not included. The table includes some 120,000 clones, 88% detected once. Sequenced input: peripheral blood. Receptor source: a man in his fifties with acute or convalescent COVID-19.

In its sample, this clone was seen once. The chain is built from TRBV3-1 (or the pseudogene TRBV3-2) and TRBJ2-7; weak D call: TRBD1 (6 bases). Germline V lookup: CDR1 LGHDT, CDR2 YNNKEL (reference sequence). V was pared by 9 bases and J by 0 bases, with 12 bases between. The CDR3 totals 13 residues. CDR3 protein: CASKQGFSYEQYF. The CDR3 region has the DNA TGTGCCAGTAAACAGGGTTTCTCCTACGAGCAGTACTTC.

The V gene is TRBV5-4, the J gene TRBJ2-3; D not certain. Germline assignment: CDR1 SGHNT and CDR2 YYREEE (reference sequence). The CDR3 consists of 14 residues. Trimming cost V 6 bases and J 0 bases, with 11 bases left between them. Here the CDR3 reads CASTPDKSTDTQYF. The CDR3 DNA reads TGTGCCAGCACCCCCGACAAAAGCACAGATACGCAGTATTTT.

The rearrangement uses TRBV5-1 and TRBJ2-7; D is possibly TRBD1 (5 bases). The V and J ends lost 5 bases and 2 bases respectively, with 11 bases between them. Germline CDR1 SGHRS, CDR2 YFSETQ. The CDR3 totals 13 residues. CDR3 in DNA: TGCGCCAGCAGAATACAGGAGACCTACGAGCAGTACTTC. Translated: CASRIQETYEQYF.

The chain links TRBV18 to TRBJ2-7; D gene ambiguous. With 3 bases removed from V and 3 bases from J, the gap between germline ends came to 15 bases. The CDR3 extends over 15 amino acids. The germline V gene encodes CDR1 KGHSH and CDR2 LQKENI. DNA of the CDR3: TGTGCCAGCTCACCCCTGACATCACCCGACTACGAGCAGTACTTC. Its translation is CASSPLTSPDYEQYF.

This clone was seen only a few times. The conserved phenylalanine or tryptophan normally closing the CDR3 is absent here, so this likely arose from a read error. It is unclear where the CDR3 begins or ends on the DNA, so no DNA is shown, and the CDR3 is as TCRdb lists it. The chain joins TRBV11-2 to TRBJ1-1. The CDR3 spans 9 amino acids, including both terminal residues. Germline CDR1 SGHAT, CDR2 FQNNGV. This CDR3 reads CASNPFGVM.

The chain joins TRBV12-3 or TRBV12-4 to TRBJ2-7; the D gene is possibly TRBD2 (6 bases). The CDR3 length is 13 residues. Trimming stripped 6 bases from V and 4 bases from J, with 13 bases between. The CDR3 bases are TGTGCCAGCAGGGAGGGAATCAGGTACGAGCAGTACTTC. It codes for CASREGIRYEQYF.

This rearrangement joins TRBV5-4 to TRBJ2-1; 9 bases fit TRBD2. CDR3 size: 15 residues. Germline V lookup: CDR1 SGHNT, CDR2 YYREEE (reference sequence). Unmatched junction bases numbered 5, after V lost 1 base and J lost 6 bases. CDR3 amino acids: CASSLKREALNEQFF. The DNA of the CDR3 is TGTGCCAGCAGCTTGAAGCGGGAGGCCCTCAATGAGCAGTTCTTC.

The CDR3 nucleotides read TGTGCCTGGAGTGTAAGGACTAGCGGGAGGACGGGGTACGAGCAGTACTTC. As protein: CAWSVRTSGRTGYEQYF. J is TRBJ2-7 and V is TRBV30, with 14 nucleotides matching TRBD2. Per germline, CDR1 GTSNPN and CDR2 SVGIG (reference sequence). Losses at the gene ends were 0 bases for V and 4 bases for J; bases not matched to a gene: 8. The CDR3 spans 17 residues.

This chain joins TRBV7-2 and TRBJ2-1; 11 bases fit TRBD1. The CDR3 is 15 amino acids. Germline values: CDR1 SGHTA, CDR2 FQGNSA. V lost 6 bases and J lost 3; bases outside the gene matches: 4. The CDR3: CASSSDRGRYNEQFF. CDR3 coding DNA: TGTGCCAGCAGTTCGGACAGGGGGCGCTACAATGAGCAGTTCTTC.

The rearrangement joins TRBV3-1 (or the pseudogene TRBV3-2) to TRBJ1-6; D unclear. Per germline, CDR1 LGHDT and CDR2 YNNKEL (reference sequence). CDR3 length: 16 residues. Trimming removed 4 bases from V and 0 bases from J, with 10 bases in between. CDR3 nucleotides: TGTGCCAGCAGCCCGACGGGGAGCTCCTATAATTCACCCCTCCACTTT. It yields the protein CASSPTGSSYNSPLHF.

This rearrangement joins TRBV7-9 to TRBJ1-2; 10 positions match TRBD1. V shed 2 bases and J 4 bases; nucleotides not matched to a gene: 4. The CDR3 has 15 residues. Per germline, CDR1 SEHNR and CDR2 FQNEAQ (reference sequence). For the CDR3, the DNA is TGTGCCAGCAGCTTATGGGACAGGGGTGGCTATGGCTACACCTTC. Amino acid sequence: CASSLWDRGGYGYTF.

The gene calls are TRBV25-1 and TRBJ2-7; 7 bases line up with TRBD1. Germline V CDR1 and CDR2: MGHDK, SYGVNS. The CDR3 has 13 residues. V lost 2 bases to trimming and J lost 7 bases; unmatched junction nucleotides: 5. The CDR3 is CASSETGAGEQYF. DNA for the CDR3: TGTGCCAGCAGTGAAACAGGGGCTGGGGAGCAGTACTTC.

This clone was found a few times. The J gene is TRBJ2-7, the V gene TRBV11-3, with D maybe TRBD1 (5 bases). V lost 5 bases and J lost 3, with 8 bases in between. Germline CDR1 and CDR2: SGHNT and YENEEA. The CDR3 sequence is 12 residues long. CDR3 sequence reads: CASSQTDYEQYF. Here the CDR3 DNA reads TGTGCCAGCAGCCAGACAGACTACGAGCAGTACTTC.

The chain has TRBV12-3 or TRBV12-4 and TRBJ2-3; D may be TRBD1 (6 bases). CDR3 length: 13 residues. With 6 bases removed from V and 4 bases from J, the gap between germline ends came to 11 bases. The CDR3, as DNA: TGTGCCAGCAGACCCCAGGGGCCAGATACGCAGTATTTT. Its translation: CASRPQGPDTQYF.

V gene TRBV5-8 combines with J gene TRBJ1-5, with TRBD1 identical over 9 bases. CDR3 length: 16 amino acids. CDR1 is SGHTS, CDR2 YDEGEE, per germline. The junction had 5 bases not matched to a gene; V was cut back by 3 bases and J by 1 base. CDR3 in amino acids: CASSSWDRESNQPQHF. CDR3 coding DNA: TGTGCCAGCAGCTCCTGGGACAGGGAGAGCAATCAGCCCCAGCATTTT.

V gene TRBV4-1 combines with J gene TRBJ2-1; TRBD2 matches 10 bases. The V and J ends lost 4 bases and 0 bases, in that order; junction bases with no gene match: 9. This CDR3 is 18 amino acids long. From germline, CDR1 is MGHRA and CDR2 YSYEKL. The CDR3 loop is CASSRATLAGGSYNEQFF. The CDR3 DNA reads TGCGCCAGCAGCCGAGCTACCTTAGCGGGGGGCTCCTACAATGAGCAGTTCTTC.

This clone has a single count. The chain links TRBV3-1 (or the pseudogene TRBV3-2) to TRBJ1-6; TRBD1 matches 10 bases. V lost 1 base to trimming and J lost 17 bases; unmatched junction nucleotides: 8. Germline V CDR1 and CDR2: LGHDT, YNNKEL (reference sequence). CDR3 length equals 14 residues. The CDR3 nucleotides read TGTGCCAGCAGCCAAGGACAGGGGGCTCTTGGGGTCCACTTT. It codes for CASSQGQGALGVHF.

The V gene is TRBV6-2 or TRBV6-3, the J gene TRBJ2-7, with D possibly TRBD1 on 6 matching bases. Trimming shortened V by 5 bases and J by 1 base, and 18 bases separated the two germline ends. CDR1 is MNHEY, CDR2 SVGEGT, per germline. The length of the CDR3 is 16 residues. Here the CDR3 reads CASSPRLQGVSYEQYF. CDR3 in DNA: TGTGCCAGCAGTCCCCGCCTACAGGGTGTTTCCTACGAGCAGTACTTC.

The genes are TRBV5-8 and TRBJ2-2; D not resolved. The V end lost 2 bases, the J end lost 4 bases, and 3 bases lay between the germline ends. This CDR3 spans 12 amino acids. Germline CDR1 reads SGHTS; CDR2 reads YDEGEE. In nucleotides, the CDR3 is TGTGCCAGCAGCTTACTCACCGGGGAGCTGTTTTTT. Protein: CASSLLTGELFF.

The V and J genes are TRBV18 and TRBJ2-5; tentative D call: TRBD2 (5 bases). Trimming removed 6 bases at V and 1 base at J, with 9 bases between. This CDR3 has 13 amino acids. CDR1 KGHSH and CDR2 LQKENI come from the germline V gene. DNA of the CDR3: TGTGCCAGCTCCAGAGGGTTCCAAGAGACCCAGTACTTC. The encoded protein is CASSRGFQETQYF.

This chain joins TRBV30 and TRBJ1-1; 7 bases match TRBD1. CDR1 is GTSNPN and CDR2 is SVGIG in the germline V gene (reference sequence). The CDR3 extends over 13 amino acids. V lost 4 bases, J lost 1 base, and 3 bases stayed unmatched. CDR3 in amino acids: CAWKTGTNTEAFF. CDR3 in DNA: TGTGCCTGGAAGACAGGGACGAACACTGAAGCTTTCTTT.

This clone was seen only once. The rearrangement joins TRBV3-1 (or the pseudogene TRBV3-2) to TRBJ1-1; possible D gene TRBD1, 5 bases. Germline-derived CDR1 and CDR2 are LGHDT and YNNKEL (reference sequence). This CDR3 is 14 amino acids long. V lost 4 bases and J lost 1, with 10 bases in between. CDR3 DNA: TGTGCCAGCAGCCTTACAGGTCAGAACACTGAAGCTTTCTTT. This encodes CASSLTGQNTEAFF.

The J gene is TRBJ1-4, the V gene TRBV6-1; D is unresolved. The CDR3 runs to 18 residues. Trimming took off 0 bases at V and 0 bases at J, with 14 bases between the two ends. Germline values: CDR1 MNHNS, CDR2 SASEGT. Here the CDR3 reads CASSEAVVTAATNEKLFF. DNA for the CDR3: TGTGCCAGCAGTGAAGCCGTTGTAACAGCCGCAACTAATGAAAAACTGTTTTTT.

The genes are TRBV25-1 and TRBJ1-2, with no clear D. V lost 6 bases and J 0 bases, leaving 11 bases between the germline ends. The CDR3 consists of 14 residues. CDR1 and CDR2 (germline): MGHDK, SYGVNS. The CDR3 region has the DNA TGTGCCAGCAGCCGGGCGGGGTCTAACTATGGCTACACCTTC. This sequence encodes CASSRAGSNYGYTF.

This clone was seen just once. The chain combines TRBV7-9 with TRBJ1-2; D uncertain. There are 15 residues in the CDR3. The V and J ends lost 5 bases and 4 bases respectively, with 17 bases between them. CDR1 and CDR2 (germline): SEHNR, FQNEAQ (reference sequence). DNA of the CDR3: TGTGCCAGCAGCCCCCTTGGAGGCGGTAGCTATGGCTACACCTTC. It specifies CASSPLGGGSYGYTF. Together with reference TRBV7-9 and TRBJ1-2, the CDR3 gives the full variable domain: DTGVSQNPRHKITKRGQNVTFRCDPISEHNRLYWYRQTLGQGPEFLTYFQNEAQLEKSRLLSDRFSAERPKGSFSTLEIQRTEQGDSAMYLCASSPLGGGSYGYTFGSGTRLTVV.

The V and J genes are TRBV5-1 and TRBJ1-2; D is perhaps TRBD1 (6 bases). This CDR3 is built from 15 residues. Germline lookup yields CDR1 SGHRS and CDR2 YFSETQ. Trimming took off 2 bases at V and 3 bases at J, with 14 bases between the two ends. The CDR3 spells CASSLPLQGHYGYTF. As DNA, the CDR3 is TGCGCCAGCAGCTTACCCCTACAGGGCCACTATGGCTACACCTTC.